This entry features one T cell receptor beta chain sequence. The data stem from a study of blood T cell repertoires in COVID-19. The CDR3 contains 17 residues. CDR1 is LNHNV and CDR2 is YYDKDF in the germline V gene (reference sequence). Trimming took 2 bases from V and 1 from J; bases not matched to a gene: 5. As handled by the study authors: Estimation of nucleated cell counts relied on the amplification of reference gene primers. Profiling relied on immunoSEQ multiplex PCR, and the TCRdb table lists in-frame clones only, not all of them. That table is the source of V, J and clone size, and D and trimming were worked out from the DNA. The profile shows roughly 100,000 clones, 82% of them singletons.

Sequencing was done on a sample of peripheral blood. The rearrangement uses TRBV15 and TRBJ2-2; 9 bases fit TRBD2. This clonotype originated in a man in his sixties with acute or convalescent COVID-19. The CDR3: CATSRPTSGRNTGELFF. The CDR3 DNA follows: TGTGCCACCAGCAGACCTACTAGCGGGCGGAACACCGGGGAGCTGTTTTTT.